A single sample gave rise to the 10 T cell receptor beta chains below, sequenced in a study of radiation and T cells in renal cell carcinoma. Documented treatment: 15 Gy SBRT to primary tumor, nephrectomy 4 weeks later. Repertoires were generated with immunoSEQ multiplex PCR, while TCRdb's copy carries only in-frame clones and drops some. Of about 13,000 clones in the sample, roughly a third were seen once. The sequencing here drew on tumor tissue, taken from a patient whose treatment included radiotherapy and nephrectomy. Every receptor here comes from a man between 60 and 70 years old with renal cell carcinoma.

This rearrangement joins TRBV30 to TRBJ1-2, with TRBD1 identical over 7 bases. With V trimmed by 0 bases and J by 10 bases, 5 bases remained unmatched. This CDR3 spans 12 amino acids. CDR1 and CDR2 (germline): GTSNPN, SVGIG (reference sequence). CDR3 amino acids: CAWSVDTGAYTF. As DNA, the CDR3 is TGTGCCTGGAGTGTAGACACAGGGGCCTACACCTTC.

The chain combines TRBV30 with TRBJ2-3; 11 positions agree with TRBD2. Germline V gives CDR1 GTSNPN, CDR2 SVGIG (reference sequence). V gave up 2 bases and J gave up 4 bases; unmatched junction bases: 14. The CDR3 has 18 residues. The CDR3 region is CAWSPLAGGPRGSDTQYF. For the CDR3, the DNA is TGTGCCTGGAGTCCCCTAGCGGGGGGCCCTCGGGGATCAGATACGCAGTATTTT.

This clone was picked up a small number of times. The chain employs TRBV10-3 and TRBJ1-5; 10 bases match TRBD1. V trimming: 7 bases; J trimming: 2 bases; junction bases outside the gene matches: 2. The CDR3 extends over 14 amino acids. Germline CDR1 ENHRY, CDR2 SYGVKD. Here the CDR3 reads CAIKGTGGNQPQHF. The CDR3 DNA sequence: TGTGCCATCAAGGGGACAGGGGGCAATCAGCCCCAGCATTTT.

The chain joins TRBV11-3 to TRBJ2-7; 13 nucleotides align to TRBD2. Germline values: CDR1 SGHNT, CDR2 YENEEA. The CDR3 is 15 amino acids. V lost 6 bases and J lost 3; bases outside the gene matches: 5. DNA of the CDR3: TGTGCCAGCAGTTTACTAGCGGGAGGGTTCTACGAGCAGTACGTC. It specifies CASSLLAGGFYEQYV.

This chain uses TRBV6-5 with TRBJ2-6; 8 bases map to TRBD1. With V trimmed by 6 bases and J by 2 bases, 3 bases remained unmatched. Germline V lookup: CDR1 MNHEY, CDR2 SVGAGI. The CDR3 length is 15 residues. This chain's CDR3 is CASSLRGPGANVLTF. DNA of the CDR3: TGTGCCAGCAGCCTCAGGGGGCCTGGGGCCAACGTCCTGACTTTC.

The chain joins TRBV5-1 to TRBJ2-1; maybe TRBD2 (5 bases). Germline V gene lookup returns CDR1 SGHRS and CDR2 YFSETQ. Trimming took 7 bases from V and 5 from J, leaving 13 bases between them. CDR3 size: 13 residues. CDR3 in amino acids: CASHVGSNNEQFF. CDR3 DNA: TGCGCCAGCCACGTGGGGAGCAACAATGAGCAGTTCTTC.

This clone was seen more than once but under ten times. The chain links TRBV18 to TRBJ2-5; TRBD2 might be the D (5 bases). V was cut by 6 bases and J by 1 base, with 9 bases left in between. The germline CDR1 and CDR2 sequences are KGHSH and LQKENI. The CDR3 length is 13 residues. The CDR3 loop is CASSATSQETQYF. The CDR3 DNA reads as TGTGCCAGCTCCGCAACTAGCCAAGAGACCCAGTACTTC. Complete variable domain (other parts from reference TRBV18 and TRBJ2-5): NAGVMQNPRHLVRRRGQEARLRCSPMKGHSHVYWYRQLPEEGLKFMVYLQKENIIDESGMPKERFSAEFPKEGPSILRIQQVVRGDSAAYFCASSATSQETQYFGPGTRLLVL.

The chain recombines TRBV29-1 with TRBJ1-1, with D unclear. V was clipped by 6 bases and J by 0 bases, with 8 bases between them. CDR1 is SQVTM, CDR2 ANQGSEA, per germline. This CDR3 has 12 amino acids. In DNA, the CDR3 is TGCAGCGTGGGCGGGGTGAACACTGAAGCTTTCTTT. Amino acid sequence: CSVGGVNTEAFF.

This chain joins TRBV7-8 and TRBJ1-2, with 7 bases matching TRBD1. Germline values: CDR1 SGHVS, CDR2 FQNEAQ. CDR3 length equals 15 residues. V trimming: 1 base; J trimming: 5 bases; junction bases outside the gene matches: 7. CDR3 in DNA: TGTGCCAGCAGCTTAGTAGGGGACAGCACATATGGCTACACCTTC. Translating it yields CASSLVGDSTYGYTF.

The V call is TRBV7-2, the J call TRBJ2-7, with D maybe TRBD2 (6 bases). With 3 bases removed from V and 4 bases from J, the gap between germline ends came to 10 bases. The germline CDR1 and CDR2 sequences are SGHTA and FQGNSA. This CDR3 has 13 amino acids. CDR3 loop: CASSFLGGYEQYF. As DNA, the CDR3 is TGTGCCAGCAGCTTCCTCGGGGGTTACGAGCAGTACTTC. Using reference TRBV7-2 and TRBJ2-7 for the parts outside the CDR3, the full variable domain is GAGVSQSPSNKVTEKGKDVELRCDPISGHTALYWYRQSLGQGLEFLIYFQGNSAPDKSGLPSDRFSAERTGGSVSTLTIQRTQQEDSAVYLCASSFLGGYEQYFGPGTRLTVT.